Below are 28 T cell receptor beta chains sequenced from a single sample in a study of vaccination and CD4 T cells after COVID-19. The antigens for these receptors are not known. Treatment in this sample: approximately 9-day PBMC culture with coronavirus spike peptide pools or control peptides (ViraFEST assay). Once obtained from cultured CD4+ T cells, the DNA was sequenced using the Oncomine TCR Beta short-read assay. TCRdb re-derived calls from the PCR reads in MiXCR, one entry per CDR3 protein. The sample records some 10,000 distinct CDR3 sequences, 64% being singletons. Sequencing was carried out using CD4+ T cells from blood, cultured in vitro. The receptors shown here come from a human donor who had recovered from COVID-19.

The chain carries TRBV7-2 and TRBJ1-1, with 7 positions matching TRBD1. Germline CDR1 SGHTA, CDR2 FQGNSA. The junction had 6 bases not matched to a gene; V was cut back by 4 bases and J by 1 base. This CDR3 has 15 amino acids. The CDR3 is CASSSRTGRNTEAFF. For the CDR3, the DNA is TGTGCCAGCAGCTCCCGGACAGGTAGGAACACTGAAGCTTTCTTT.

The genes are TRBV6-1 and TRBJ2-2, with D perhaps matching TRBD2 (7 bases). The CDR3 runs 15 residues. Trimming cost V 3 bases and J 7 bases, with 15 bases left between them. Germline V lookup: CDR1 MNHNS, CDR2 SASEGT. The CDR3 DNA reads TGTGCCAGCAGTGAGAGGGGGAGGGCCTTCGGGGAGCTGTTTTTT. It codes for CASSERGRAFGELFF.

J is TRBJ2-7 and V is TRBV7-9; 9 bases agree with TRBD1. V lost 5 bases to trimming and J lost 1 base; unmatched junction nucleotides: 6. There are 15 residues in the CDR3. The V gene's germline CDR1 is SEHNR and CDR2 FQNEAQ (reference sequence). CDR3 sequence: CASSPGTGRSYEQYF. In nucleotides, the CDR3 is TGTGCCAGCAGCCCGGGGACAGGGCGATCCTACGAGCAGTACTTC. The variable domain in full, with the rest retrieved from reference TRBV7-9 and TRBJ2-7, is DTGVSQNPRHKITKRGQNVTFRCDPISEHNRLYWYRQTLGQGPEFLTYFQNEAQLEKSRLLSDRFSAERPKGSFSTLEIQRTEQGDSAMYLCASSPGTGRSYEQYFGPGTRLTVT.

The CDR3 is CASSPGVGTEAFF. For the CDR3, the DNA is TGTGCCAGCAGCCCAGGGGTGGGGACTGAAGCTTTCTTT. V and J are TRBV27 and TRBJ1-1; D perhaps matches TRBD1 (6 bases). The CDR3 sequence is 13 residues long. Trimming shortened V by 6 bases and J by 5 bases, and 13 bases separated the two germline ends. Per germline, CDR1 MNHEY and CDR2 SMNVEV (reference sequence).

The rearrangement uses TRBV6-5 and TRBJ2-6; TRBD2 might be the D (5 bases). The CDR3 has 18 residues. Germline values: CDR1 MNHEY, CDR2 SVGAGI. Between the trimmed V and J ends, which lost 2 bases and 1 base, there was a span of 15 bases. This CDR3 is CASSYAGGPGSGANVLTF. CDR3 DNA sequence: TGTGCCAGCAGTTACGCAGGAGGCCCAGGTTCTGGGGCCAACGTCCTGACTTTC.

This clonotype was observed a few times. The CDR3 region is CSASPIQETQYF. CDR3 nucleotides: TGCAGTGCTAGCCCGATCCAAGAGACCCAGTACTTC. The chain is built from TRBV20-1 and TRBJ2-5; D remains unclear. With 3 bases removed from V and 1 base from J, the gap between germline ends came to 6 bases. Per the germline V gene, CDR1 is DFQATT and CDR2 is SNEGSKA (reference sequence). This CDR3 spans 12 amino acids.

The V and J genes are TRBV7-2 and TRBJ2-4; 7 bases are a match to TRBD2. This CDR3 has 19 amino acids. The V gene end was trimmed by 0 bases and the J gene end by 0 bases; junction bases not matched to a gene: 11. Germline V gene data show CDR1 as SGHTA and CDR2 as FQGNSA. CDR3: CASSLAYGAGALAKNIQYF. The CDR3 region has the DNA TGTGCCAGCAGCTTAGCGTATGGTGCGGGAGCCCTAGCCAAAAACATTCAGTACTTC.

The gene calls are TRBV2 and TRBJ1-1, with unresolved D. V was trimmed by 10 bases and J by 5 bases, leaving 11 bases between them. This CDR3 comprises 11 residues. The germline V gene encodes CDR1 SNHLY and CDR2 FYNNEI. Here the CDR3 DNA reads TGTGCCACCCAGATCGTGACTGAAGCTTTCTTT. The encoded protein is CATQIVTEAFF.

J is TRBJ2-7 and V is TRBV7-9; 10 bases are shared with TRBD2. The germline gives CDR1 SEHNR, CDR2 FQNEAQ (reference sequence). CDR3 size: 19 residues. Germline trimming cut 5 bases from V and 5 bases from J; bases unmatched to any gene: 21. DNA for the CDR3: TGTGCCAGCAGCCCGGGCGGAGGGGAAAAGCGGGGGGGCCTCCACGAGCAGTACTTC. Translated, it gives CASSPGGGEKRGGLHEQYF.

This chain joins TRBV20-1 and TRBJ2-2; 10 bases are shared with TRBD2. CDR3 length equals 16 residues. The junction had 13 bases not matched to a gene; V was cut back by 6 bases and J by 6 bases. The germline V gene has CDR1 DFQATT and CDR2 SNEGSKA (reference sequence). CDR3 bases: TGCAGTGCAGGAGCGGGAGGGCCAGGCTCCGCCGGGGAGCTGTTTTTT. Its protein product is CSAGAGGPGSAGELFF.

This rearrangement joins TRBV20-1 to TRBJ1-1; D gene uncertain. The CDR3 loop spans 10 amino acids. Germline V gene lookup returns CDR1 DFQATT and CDR2 SNEGSKA (reference sequence). The V end was cut by 5 bases, the J end by 10 bases, with 11 bases between. The DNA of the CDR3 is TGCAGTGCTCTAAGATTAGGAGCTTTCTTT. Translating it yields CSALRLGAFF.

This chain links TRBV7-6 with TRBJ2-2, with D possibly matching TRBD2 (5 bases). Germline V lookup: CDR1 SGHVS, CDR2 FNYEAQ. This CDR3 is built from 15 residues. Trimming stripped 1 base from V and 6 bases from J, with 12 bases between. The CDR3 region has the DNA TGTGCCAGCAGCTTAGTGGCTAGCAAGGCCGGGGAGCTGTTTTTT. Translating it yields CASSLVASKAGELFF. Full variable domain (missing parts from reference TRBV7-6 and TRBJ2-2): GAGVSQSPRYKVTKRGQDVALRCDPISGHVSLYWYRQALGQGPEFLTYFNYEAQQDKSGLPNDRFSAERPEGSISTLTIQRTEQRDSAMYRCASSLVASKAGELFFGEGSRLTVL.

The chain carries TRBV20-1 and TRBJ2-1; 8 positions match TRBD2. The CDR3 has 15 residues. V dropped 5 bases and J dropped 5; count of bases not matched to a gene: 11. Germline lookup yields CDR1 DFQATT and CDR2 SNEGSKA (reference sequence). CDR3 region: CSAASGRWENNEQFF. The CDR3 coding sequence is TGCAGTGCTGCGAGCGGGAGATGGGAAAACAATGAGCAGTTCTTC.

This chain joins TRBV5-1 and TRBJ2-5; tentatively, D is TRBD1 or TRBD2 (5 bases each). The CDR3 is made up of 16 amino acids. Germline V gene data show CDR1 as SGHRS and CDR2 as YFSETQ. V lost 0 bases and J lost 1, with 13 bases in between. The CDR3 nucleotides are TGCGCCAGCAGCTTGGCTCCTTCAGGGACCCAAGAGACCCAGTACTTC. Translated, it gives CASSLAPSGTQETQYF.

There are a few counts of this clonotype. The chain combines TRBV19 with TRBJ1-2, with a possible D match to TRBD1 (5 bases). Germline V gives CDR1 LNHDA, CDR2 SQIVND (reference sequence). This CDR3 comprises 12 residues. V shed 8 bases and J shed 8 bases, with 15 bases lying between them. The CDR3 coding sequence is TGTGCCAGTTCACCCAGGGTGTTCGGCTACACCTTC. It translates to CASSPRVFGYTF.

A few counts support this clonotype. V gene TRBV28 combines with J gene TRBJ1-1; D remains ambiguous. Germline values: CDR1 MDHEN, CDR2 SYDVKM. With 10 bases removed from V and 7 bases from J, the gap between germline ends came to 16 bases. The CDR3 sequence is 12 residues long. CDR3 DNA: TGTGCCATCGGCGGCACACCAGTTGAAGCTTTCTTT. Encoded protein: CAIGGTPVEAFF.

The J gene is TRBJ2-3, the V gene TRBV11-2, with 8 bases matching TRBD2. Trimming cost V 5 bases and J 0 bases; bases outside gene matches: 4. Germline V gene lookup returns CDR1 SGHAT and CDR2 FQNNGV. The CDR3 length is 15 residues. The CDR3, as DNA: TGTGCCAGCAGCCCCTGGACTAGCAGCACAGATACGCAGTATTTT. Protein sequence: CASSPWTSSTDTQYF.

The chain has TRBV15 and TRBJ1-4; D not resolved. V shed 0 bases and J shed 8 bases, with 7 bases lying between them. CDR1 and CDR2 (germline): LNHNV, YYDKDF (reference sequence). The CDR3 is 13 residues long. CDR3 DNA: TGTGCCACCAGCAGAGATCAGACCGAAAAACTGTTTTTT. Translation gives CATSRDQTEKLFF.

The gene calls are TRBV20-1 and TRBJ1-6; TRBD1 matches at 10 bases. Germline CDR1 is DFQATT and CDR2 is SNEGSKA (reference sequence). The length of the CDR3 is 15 residues. V dropped 6 bases and J dropped 7; count of bases not matched to a gene: 9. The CDR3 DNA sequence: TGCAGTGCCCCGGGACAGGGGACCCTAAATTCACCCCTCCACTTT. Translated, it gives CSAPGQGTLNSPLHF.

This clonotype came up a few times. V usage is TRBV27 and J usage is TRBJ2-7; 14 nucleotides agree with TRBD2. V shed 5 bases and J 4 bases; nucleotides not matched to a gene: 1. The germline V gene encodes CDR1 MNHEY and CDR2 SMNVEV (reference sequence). CDR3 size: 14 residues. The CDR3 nucleotides read TGTGCCAGCAGTGGGACTAGCGGGAGTTACGAGCAGTACTTC. Protein sequence: CASSGTSGSYEQYF.

This rearrangement joins TRBV20-1 to TRBJ2-3, with D uncertain. Trimming stripped 0 bases from V and 5 bases from J, with 12 bases between. In germline, CDR1 is DFQATT, CDR2 SNEGSKA (reference sequence). The CDR3 has 14 amino acids. The CDR3 nucleotides read TGCAGTGCTAGAGATAGTATGCCGAAAGATACGCAGTATTTT. Protein sequence: CSARDSMPKDTQYF.

The chain joins TRBV6-2 or TRBV6-3 to TRBJ2-5, with D perhaps TRBD2 (6 bases). The V gene lost 8 bases and the J gene lost 7 bases, with 20 bases spanning the gap. The germline V gene encodes CDR1 MNHEY and CDR2 SVGEGT. The CDR3 is made up of 14 amino acids. CDR3 DNA: TGTGCCAGCGGGAAGTCCAGGCCCGGGGGGACCCAGTACTTC. Amino acid sequence: CASGKSRPGGTQYF.

The chain employs TRBV10-3 and TRBJ2-7; D unresolved. CDR3 length: 11 amino acids. CDR1 is ENHRY, CDR2 SYGVKD, per germline. V was trimmed by 0 bases and J by 5 bases, leaving 2 bases between them. CDR3 DNA: TGTGCCATCAGTGAGTCCCACGAGCAGTACTTC. This codes for CAISESHEQYF.

This chain joins TRBV10-3 and TRBJ2-3; D is unresolved. The CDR3 is 15 amino acids. In germline, CDR1 is ENHRY, CDR2 SYGVKD. V was shortened by 0 bases and J by 2 bases, with 9 bases between the two germline ends. CDR3 residues: CAISESVAFTDTQYF. For the CDR3, the DNA is TGTGCCATCAGTGAGTCGGTAGCCTTCACAGATACGCAGTATTTT.

V is TRBV30 and J is TRBJ1-2; D unresolved. Germline assignment: CDR1 GTSNPN and CDR2 SVGIG (reference sequence). V lost 1 base to trimming and J lost 1 base, with 7 bases between them. The CDR3 contains 13 residues. This chain's CDR3 is CAWSGGSNYGYTF. The CDR3 DNA reads TGTGCCTGGAGTGGCGGCAGTAACTATGGCTACACCTTC.

DNA of the CDR3: TGTGCCAGCAGCTTGGAAGCGGTCACAGATACGCAGTATTTT. Translation: CASSLEAVTDTQYF. The V gene is TRBV5-4, the J gene TRBJ2-3; D is perhaps TRBD2 (5 bases). CDR1 is SGHNT and CDR2 is YYREEE in the germline V gene (reference sequence). V shed 0 bases and J shed 2 bases, with 7 bases lying between them. This CDR3 has 14 amino acids.

Sample share makes this clonotype hyperexpanded. The chain has TRBV30 and TRBJ1-2, with a possible D match to TRBD1 (5 bases). Germline V gene lookup returns CDR1 GTSNPN and CDR2 SVGIG (reference sequence). The CDR3 is made up of 13 amino acids. The ends were cut back, 2 bases at V and 2 bases at J, with 9 bases in the middle. CDR3 nucleotides: TGTGCCTGGAGTAAAGGGGCGAACTATGGCTACACCTTC. It translates to CAWSKGANYGYTF. The full variable domain, its missing parts supplied by reference TRBV30 and TRBJ1-2, is SQTIHQWPATLVQPVGSPLSLECTVEGTSNPNLYWYRQAAGRGLQLLFYSVGIGQISSEVPQNLSASRPQDRQFILSSKKLLLSDSGFYLCAWSKGANYGYTFGSGTRLTVV.

The gene calls are TRBV6-5 and TRBJ2-1, with 13 bases aligning to TRBD2. V trimming: 4 bases; J trimming: 8 bases; junction bases outside the gene matches: 5. CDR1 and CDR2 from the germline V gene are MNHEY and SVGAGI. The CDR3 covers 15 residues. CDR3 DNA sequence: TGTGCCAGCAGTTCCCCGGGACTAGCGGGATATGAGCAGTTCTTC. This codes for CASSSPGLAGYEQFF.